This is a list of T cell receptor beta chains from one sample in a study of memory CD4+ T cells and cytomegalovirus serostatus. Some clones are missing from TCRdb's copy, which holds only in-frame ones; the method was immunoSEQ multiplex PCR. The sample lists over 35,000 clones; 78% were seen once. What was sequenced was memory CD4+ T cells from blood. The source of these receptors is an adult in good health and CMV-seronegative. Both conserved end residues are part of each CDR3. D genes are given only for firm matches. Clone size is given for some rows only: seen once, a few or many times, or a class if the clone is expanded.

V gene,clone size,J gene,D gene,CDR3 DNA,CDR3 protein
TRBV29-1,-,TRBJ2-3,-,TGCAGCTTGCTGGGGCGAAGCACAGATACGCAGTATTTT,CSLLGRSTDTQYF
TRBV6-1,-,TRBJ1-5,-,TGTGCCAGCAGTGAAAGGCAAGTACGCAATCAGCCCCAGCATTTT,CASSERQVRNQPQHF
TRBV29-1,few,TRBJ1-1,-,TGCAGCGTTGAGGGTAGACAGCTAACTGAAGCTTTCTTT,CSVEGRQLTEAFF
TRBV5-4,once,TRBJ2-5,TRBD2,TGTGCCAGCAGCTATAGCGGGGGGGGAGAGACCCAGTACTTC,CASSYSGGGETQYF
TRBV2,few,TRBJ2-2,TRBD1,TGTGCCAGCAGAGATAACAGGGGGAACGGGGAGCTGTTTTTT,CASRDNRGNGELFF
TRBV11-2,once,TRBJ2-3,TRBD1,TGTGCCAGCAGCGTACAGGGGACAGATACGCAGTATTTT,CASSVQGTDTQYF
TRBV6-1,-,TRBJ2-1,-,TGTGCCAGCAGTGACAGGGCAAGTAATGAGCAGTTCTTC,CASSDRASNEQFF
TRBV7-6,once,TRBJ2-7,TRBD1,TGTGCCAGCAGCTTGACCCCGACAGGGAATTCCTACGAGCAGTACTTC,CASSLTPTGNSYEQYF
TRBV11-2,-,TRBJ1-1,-,TGTGCCAGCAGCTTAACGAGGGCGGAGGGTGGCACTGAAGCTTTCTTT,CASSLTRAEGGTEAFF
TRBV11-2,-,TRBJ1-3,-,TGTGCCAGCAGCCCTCTTAGCTCTGGAAACACCATATATTTT,CASSPLSSGNTIYF
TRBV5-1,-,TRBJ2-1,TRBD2,TGCGCCAGCAGCGCCAGCGGGGGGGCCGAATACGAGCAGTTCTTC,CASSASGGAEYEQFF
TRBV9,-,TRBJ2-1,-,TGTGCCAGCAGCGTAGCTGGGTCTCCCTCCTACAATGAGCAGTTCTTC,CASSVAGSPSYNEQFF
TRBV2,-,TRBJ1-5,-,TGTGCCAGCAGTGAGAATCGGCCTAGCAATCAGCCCCAGCATTTT,CASSENRPSNQPQHF
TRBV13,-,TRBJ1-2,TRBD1,TGTGCCAGCAGCTTATGGACAGGGGAGAAAGGTGGCTACACCTTC,CASSLWTGEKGGYTF
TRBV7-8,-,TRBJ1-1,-,TGTGCCAGCAGCCCTATGGGGATGTACAACACTGAAGCTTTCTTT,CASSPMGMYNTEAFF
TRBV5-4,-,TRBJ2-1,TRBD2,TGTGCCAGCAGCCCCGGGACTAGCGGGGGGTTTCGGGAGCAGTTCTTC,CASSPGTSGGFREQFF
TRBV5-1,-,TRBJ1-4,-,TGCGCCAGCCGCCAGGGCCAAGTTGCAACTAATGAAAAACTGTTTTTT,CASRQGQVATNEKLFF
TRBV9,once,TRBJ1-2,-,TGTGCCAGCAGCGTAGCAGGGAATGCAGCTGGCTACACCTTC,CASSVAGNAAGYTF
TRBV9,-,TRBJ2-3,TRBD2,TGTGCCAGCAGCGTCCGTAGCGGGGGAAGCACAGATACGCAGTATTTT,CASSVRSGGSTDTQYF
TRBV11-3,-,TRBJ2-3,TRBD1,TGTGCCAGCAGCGACACGGGACAGGGCACAGATACGCAGTATTTT,CASSDTGQGTDTQYF
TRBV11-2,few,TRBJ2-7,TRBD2,TGTGCCAGCAATCGGGGGCTAGCGGGGGTTGAGCAGTACTTC,CASNRGLAGVEQYF
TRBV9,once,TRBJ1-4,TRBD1,TGTGCCAGCAGCCCAAGAGACGCGACAGGGGATGAAAAACTGTTTTTT,CASSPRDATGDEKLFF
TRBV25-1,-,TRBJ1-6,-,TGTGCCAGCAAAAGGACGGATAATTCACCCCTCCACTTT,CASKRTDNSPLHF
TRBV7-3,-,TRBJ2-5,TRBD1,TGTGCCAGCAGCTTAGGGACAGGGGATGGAGAGACCCAGTACTTC,CASSLGTGDGETQYF
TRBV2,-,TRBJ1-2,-,TGTGCCAGTAGGGACACTGCTAACTATGGCTACACCTTC,CASRDTANYGYTF
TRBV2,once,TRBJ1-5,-,TGTGCCAGCAGTGGGACAGAAAGGGGTGGGAGAAGCAATCAGCCCCAGCATTTT,CASSGTERGGRSNQPQHF
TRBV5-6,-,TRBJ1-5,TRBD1,TGTGCCAGCAGCCAAGGGACAGGGAGGGGATTGGGGCCCCAGCATTTT,CASSQGTGRGLGPQHF
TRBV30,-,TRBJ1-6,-,TGTGCCTGGACAGGGAACAATTCACCCCTCCACTTT,CAWTGNNSPLHF
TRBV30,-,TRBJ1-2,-,TGTGCCTGGAGTAAGCCGCTACAGGGCTATGGCTACACCTTC,CAWSKPLQGYGYTF
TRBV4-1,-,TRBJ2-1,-,TGCGCCAGCAGCCAAGCGGGGTTTAATGAGCAGTTCTTC,CASSQAGFNEQFF
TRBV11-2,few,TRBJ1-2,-,TGTGCCAGCCTCAAGGACCCCCGGGAGGCAGGCTACACCTTC,CASLKDPREAGYTF
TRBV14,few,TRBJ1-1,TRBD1,TGTGCCAGCAGCCGGACAGGGACCATGAACACTGAAGCTTTCTTT,CASSRTGTMNTEAFF
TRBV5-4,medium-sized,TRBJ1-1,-,TGTGCCAGCAGCTTTTCAAGGAACACTGAAGCTTTCTTT,CASSFSRNTEAFF
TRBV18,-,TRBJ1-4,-,TGTGCCAGCTCACCACCAGGGCAGGCAACTAATGAAAAACTGTTTTTT,CASSPPGQATNEKLFF
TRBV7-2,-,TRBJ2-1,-,TGTGCCAGCAGCTTAGACCATGAGCAGTTCTTC,CASSLDHEQFF
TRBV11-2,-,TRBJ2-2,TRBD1,TGTGCCAGCAGAAAACCGGGACAGGTTACCGGGGAGCTGTTTTTT,CASRKPGQVTGELFF
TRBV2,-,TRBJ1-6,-,TGTGCCAGCAGGGGACCGCAGAGCTCCTATAATTCACCCCTCCACTTT,CASRGPQSSYNSPLHF
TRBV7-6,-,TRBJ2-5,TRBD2,TGTGCCAGCAGCCCCAGACTAGCGGGGGGGGAGGAGACCCAGTACTTC,CASSPRLAGGEETQYF
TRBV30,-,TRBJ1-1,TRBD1,TGTGCCTGGACCCGACAGGGGAACACTGAAGCTTTCTTT,CAWTRQGNTEAFF
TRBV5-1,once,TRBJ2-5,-,TGCGCCAGCAGCTTGCAAGGGGCCCAAGAGACCCAGTACTTC,CASSLQGAQETQYF
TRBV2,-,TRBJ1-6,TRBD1,TGTGCCAGCAGTGAACGGGGACAGGGAGGTTCACCCCTCCACTTT,CASSERGQGGSPLHF
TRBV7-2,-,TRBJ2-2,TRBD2,TGTGCCAGCAAGGGACTAGCGAACACCGGGGAGCTGTTTTTT,CASKGLANTGELFF
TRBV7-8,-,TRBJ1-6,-,TGTGCCAGCAGCGCCTCGACGGTCGATTCACCCCTCCACTTT,CASSASTVDSPLHF
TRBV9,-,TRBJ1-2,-,TGTGCCAGCAGCGTAGAATCAGGGAAGAGCTATGGCTACACCTTC,CASSVESGKSYGYTF
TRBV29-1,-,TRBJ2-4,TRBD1,TGCAGCGCTGCACAGGGGGCCAAAAACATTCAGTACTTC,CSAAQGAKNIQYF
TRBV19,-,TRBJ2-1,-,TGTGCCAGTAGCGCCAGGGGGGCGGGCGGTTACAATGAGCAGTTCTTC,CASSARGAGGYNEQFF
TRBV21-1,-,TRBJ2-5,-,TGTGCCAGCAGCAGACCGGGACAGGGGATGAGAGAGACCCAGTACTTC,CASSRPGQGMRETQYF
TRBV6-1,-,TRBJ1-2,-,TGTGCCAGCAGTGAAGGTCAGATCTATGGCTACACCTTC,CASSEGQIYGYTF
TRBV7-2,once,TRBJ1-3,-,TGTGCCAGCAGCTTAGAAGTAGGACTCTCTGGAAACACCATATATTTT,CASSLEVGLSGNTIYF